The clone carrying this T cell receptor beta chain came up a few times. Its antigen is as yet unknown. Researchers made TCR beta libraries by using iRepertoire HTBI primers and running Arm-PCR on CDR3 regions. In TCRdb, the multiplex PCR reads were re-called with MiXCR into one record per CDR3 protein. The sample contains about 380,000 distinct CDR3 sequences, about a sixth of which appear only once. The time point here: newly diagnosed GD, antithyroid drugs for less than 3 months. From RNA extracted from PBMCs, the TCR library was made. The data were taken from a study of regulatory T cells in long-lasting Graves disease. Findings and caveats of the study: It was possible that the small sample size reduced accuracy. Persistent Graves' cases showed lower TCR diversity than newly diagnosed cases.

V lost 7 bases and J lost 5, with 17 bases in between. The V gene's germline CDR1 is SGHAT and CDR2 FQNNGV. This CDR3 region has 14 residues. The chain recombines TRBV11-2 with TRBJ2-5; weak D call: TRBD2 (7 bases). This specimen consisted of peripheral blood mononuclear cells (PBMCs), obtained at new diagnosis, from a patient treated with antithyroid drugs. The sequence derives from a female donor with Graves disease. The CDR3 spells CASNNLGGGETQYF. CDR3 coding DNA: TGTGCCAGCAACAACTTAGGGGGGGGGGAGACCCAGTACTTC.